Listed below are T cell receptor beta chains from one sample, sequenced in a study of persistence of HIV-infected CD4 T cells. Antigens of these TCRs are unknown. Sequencing was performed with immunoSEQ multiplex PCR; in TCRdb, only in-frame clones are kept and a portion is missing. The data hold about 40,000 clones, with approximately 78% observed a single time. The source material was CD4+ T cells sorted from PBMCs after approximately 19-hour stimulation, sampled from a patient who received antiretroviral therapy. All receptors derive from an adult man with HIV who was CMV-seropositive. The CDR3 runs from the conserved cysteine through the conserved F or W. The D gene is left open where the match is weak. Only part of the rows carry a size: once, few, many, or a class if the clone is expanded.

CDR3nt: TGTGCCAGCAGCTTGCTGGTAGGGGTGAACACTGAAGCTTTCTTT; CDR3aa: CASSLLVGVNTEAFF; j_gene: TRBJ1-1; abundance: -; len: 15; v_gene: TRBV5-6; d_gene: -
CDR3nt: TGTGCCAGCAGCCCACTACAGGGAAGCTCCTATAATTCACCCCTCCACTTT; CDR3aa: CASSPLQGSSYNSPLHF; j_gene: TRBJ1-6; abundance: few; len: 17; v_gene: TRBV3-1/TRBV3-2; d_gene: -
CDR3nt: TGTGCCAGCCGCACCGCGGGACAGGGATCTGGAAACACCATATATTTT; CDR3aa: CASRTAGQGSGNTIYF; j_gene: TRBJ1-3; abundance: -; len: 16; v_gene: TRBV3-1/TRBV3-2; d_gene: TRBD1
CDR3nt: TGTGCCAGCAGCTCCGACAGGGGGAGAGAGACCCAGTACTTC; CDR3aa: CASSSDRGRETQYF; j_gene: TRBJ2-5; abundance: -; len: 14; v_gene: TRBV7-2; d_gene: TRBD1
CDR3nt: TGTGCCAGCAGCTTAGCGTATCAAGCAGGCTGGGGTTCCTACAATGAGCAGTTCTTC; CDR3aa: CASSLAYQAGWGSYNEQFF; j_gene: TRBJ2-1; abundance: -; len: 19; v_gene: TRBV7-6; d_gene: -
CDR3nt: TGTGCCAGCAGCCAAGTAATGGGTAATCAGCCCCAGCATTTT; CDR3aa: CASSQVMGNQPQHF; j_gene: TRBJ1-5; abundance: -; len: 14; v_gene: TRBV3-1/TRBV3-2; d_gene: -
CDR3nt: TGTGCCAGCAGCCCCGGGACTGCAGAACAAGAGACCCAGTACTTC; CDR3aa: CASSPGTAEQETQYF; j_gene: TRBJ2-5; abundance: once; len: 15; v_gene: TRBV3-1/TRBV3-2; d_gene: -
CDR3nt: TGTGCCAGCTCACCGGGCCTCAATCAGCCCCAGCATTTT; CDR3aa: CASSPGLNQPQHF; j_gene: TRBJ1-5; abundance: -; len: 13; v_gene: TRBV18; d_gene: -
CDR3nt: TGCGCCAGCAGCTTGGAGCAGGGAAGGTATGGCTACACCTTC; CDR3aa: CASSLEQGRYGYTF; j_gene: TRBJ1-2; abundance: -; len: 14; v_gene: TRBV5-1; d_gene: -
CDR3nt: TGTGCCAGCTCACCCAGGTACGGTGTCTCTGGGGCCAACGTCCTGACTTTC; CDR3aa: CASSPRYGVSGANVLTF; j_gene: TRBJ2-6; abundance: few; len: 17; v_gene: TRBV18; d_gene: -
CDR3nt: TGTGCCAGCAGCGCCATCCAGGAGACCCAGTACTTC; CDR3aa: CASSAIQETQYF; j_gene: TRBJ2-5; abundance: -; len: 12; v_gene: TRBV7-9; d_gene: -
CDR3nt: TGTGCCAGCAGCTCACAGAGTTACGAGCAGTACTTC; CDR3aa: CASSSQSYEQYF; j_gene: TRBJ2-7; abundance: -; len: 12; v_gene: TRBV13; d_gene: -
CDR3nt: TGTGCCAGCAGCGTACTAGCGGGGCACACCGGGGAGCTGTTTTTT; CDR3aa: CASSVLAGHTGELFF; j_gene: TRBJ2-2; abundance: -; len: 15; v_gene: TRBV9; d_gene: TRBD2
CDR3nt: TGTGCCAGCAGCCTGACACAGGGTATCGGCACTGAAGCTTTCTTT; CDR3aa: CASSLTQGIGTEAFF; j_gene: TRBJ1-1; abundance: -; len: 15; v_gene: TRBV11-1; d_gene: -
CDR3nt: TGTGCCACCAGTGATTTGTGGAAGTTCGGCGAGCAGTACTTC; CDR3aa: CATSDLWKFGEQYF; j_gene: TRBJ2-7; abundance: -; len: 14; v_gene: TRBV24-1; d_gene: -
CDR3nt: TGCGCCAGCAGCCCCTCCGGGATCTACGAGCAGTACTTC; CDR3aa: CASSPSGIYEQYF; j_gene: TRBJ2-7; abundance: once; len: 13; v_gene: TRBV4-1; d_gene: -
CDR3nt: TGTGCCAGCAGTAGACTTCGCACAGATACGCAGTATTTT; CDR3aa: CASSRLRTDTQYF; j_gene: TRBJ2-3; abundance: -; len: 13; v_gene: TRBV6-2/TRBV6-3; d_gene: -
CDR3nt: TGTGCCAGCAGCCTCCGACTAGCGGGAGGGTCAGATACGCAGTATTTT; CDR3aa: CASSLRLAGGSDTQYF; j_gene: TRBJ2-3; abundance: -; len: 16; v_gene: TRBV3-1/TRBV3-2; d_gene: TRBD2
CDR3nt: TGCGCCAGCAGCCTCGATTCGACCGTCTCTGGAAACACCATATATTTT; CDR3aa: CASSLDSTVSGNTIYF; j_gene: TRBJ1-3; abundance: -; len: 16; v_gene: TRBV4-3; d_gene: -
CDR3nt: TGTGCCATCAGTGAGTCGAGGTCCCAGCTGTTTTTT; CDR3aa: CAISESRSQLFF; j_gene: TRBJ2-2; abundance: -; len: 12; v_gene: TRBV10-3; d_gene: -
CDR3nt: TGCGCCAGCAGCCAAAACCGGGACAGCAACTATGGCTACACCTTC; CDR3aa: CASSQNRDSNYGYTF; j_gene: TRBJ1-2; abundance: few; len: 15; v_gene: TRBV4-1; d_gene: TRBD1
CDR3nt: TGTGCCTGGACGCCCGGGGGGATCGGGGAGCTGTTTTTT; CDR3aa: CAWTPGGIGELFF; j_gene: TRBJ2-2; abundance: few; len: 13; v_gene: TRBV30; d_gene: TRBD2
CDR3nt: TGTGCCAGCAGCCGACCCGGGACAGGGGACCACGAGCAGTACTTC; CDR3aa: CASSRPGTGDHEQYF; j_gene: TRBJ2-7; abundance: few; len: 15; v_gene: TRBV7-9; d_gene: TRBD1
CDR3nt: TGTGCCAGCAGCCACCTAACTAGCGGGAGACAAAATGAGCAGTTCTTC; CDR3aa: CASSHLTSGRQNEQFF; j_gene: TRBJ2-1; abundance: -; len: 16; v_gene: TRBV16; d_gene: TRBD2
CDR3nt: TGTGCCAGCAGCTTAGGTACGGGCGCAGATACGCAGTATTTT; CDR3aa: CASSLGTGADTQYF; j_gene: TRBJ2-3; abundance: -; len: 14; v_gene: TRBV7-2; d_gene: -
CDR3nt: TGTGCCAGCAGCTCGGGGACTAGCGGGGGGCAGACCCAGTACTTC; CDR3aa: CASSSGTSGGQTQYF; j_gene: TRBJ2-5; abundance: -; len: 15; v_gene: TRBV7-8; d_gene: TRBD2
CDR3nt: TGTGCCAGCAGTGAATTCGGCCGGCCCTATGGCTACACCTTC; CDR3aa: CASSEFGRPYGYTF; j_gene: TRBJ1-2; abundance: -; len: 14; v_gene: TRBV25-1; d_gene: -
CDR3nt: TGTGCCAGCAGTTTAGGGGGACAGGGGAGTTCACCCCTCCACTTT; CDR3aa: CASSLGGQGSSPLHF; j_gene: TRBJ1-6; abundance: -; len: 15; v_gene: TRBV27; d_gene: TRBD1
CDR3nt: TGTGCCAGCAGTGAAAAACTACTGGGGCTCCGTGAGAGTGGCTACACCTTC; CDR3aa: CASSEKLLGLRESGYTF; j_gene: TRBJ1-2; abundance: few; len: 17; v_gene: TRBV2; d_gene: -
CDR3nt: TGTGCCAGCAGTTTTTCCGGACTGAAGAATACGCAGTATTTT; CDR3aa: CASSFSGLKNTQYF; j_gene: TRBJ2-3; abundance: -; len: 14; v_gene: TRBV27; d_gene: -
CDR3nt: TGTGCCAGCAGTGCCCGACAGGGGAAGAACACTGAAGCTTTCTTT; CDR3aa: CASSARQGKNTEAFF; j_gene: TRBJ1-1; abundance: -; len: 15; v_gene: TRBV2; d_gene: TRBD1
CDR3nt: TGTGCCAGCAGTGAGGGCGGTTTTAACTATGGCTACACCTTC; CDR3aa: CASSEGGFNYGYTF; j_gene: TRBJ1-2; abundance: -; len: 14; v_gene: TRBV25-1; d_gene: -
CDR3nt: TGTGCCAGCAGCTATCATGAACCGGGGACAGGGGCTGAAGCTTTCTTT; CDR3aa: CASSYHEPGTGAEAFF; j_gene: TRBJ1-1; abundance: -; len: 16; v_gene: TRBV11-1; d_gene: TRBD1
CDR3nt: TGTGCCACCAGCAGAGAGGGACAGGGGGCGGACACTGAAGCTTTCTTT; CDR3aa: CATSREGQGADTEAFF; j_gene: TRBJ1-1; abundance: few; len: 16; v_gene: TRBV15; d_gene: TRBD1
CDR3nt: TGTGCCAGCAGCTTGGTAGGACAGGGAGTGGGAGAGACCCAGTACTTC; CDR3aa: CASSLVGQGVGETQYF; j_gene: TRBJ2-5; abundance: -; len: 16; v_gene: TRBV5-6; d_gene: TRBD1
CDR3nt: TGTGCCAGTAGTAGAGGGACAGGCTACGAGCAGTACTTC; CDR3aa: CASSRGTGYEQYF; j_gene: TRBJ2-7; abundance: once; len: 13; v_gene: TRBV19; d_gene: TRBD1
CDR3nt: TGTGCCAGCTCACCAAAAGGCGGACAGGGGGCAGGGTATGGCTACACCTTC; CDR3aa: CASSPKGGQGAGYGYTF; j_gene: TRBJ1-2; abundance: -; len: 17; v_gene: TRBV18; d_gene: TRBD1
CDR3nt: TGTGCCAGCAGCTTCGTAGGCGGGGGTCCCTACGAGCAGTACTTC; CDR3aa: CASSFVGGGPYEQYF; j_gene: TRBJ2-7; abundance: -; len: 15; v_gene: TRBV7-2; d_gene: TRBD2
CDR3nt: TGTGCCAGCAGCTCGCCCCCACAAAACACTGAAGCTTTCTTT; CDR3aa: CASSSPPQNTEAFF; j_gene: TRBJ1-1; abundance: -; len: 14; v_gene: TRBV5-4; d_gene: -
CDR3nt: TGTGCCACCAGTGAAAGCAGGGTATCGTCCGGGGAGCTGTTTTTT; CDR3aa: CATSESRVSSGELFF; j_gene: TRBJ2-2; abundance: -; len: 15; v_gene: TRBV24-1; d_gene: -
CDR3nt: TGTGCCTGGAGTGTACTGGGGATGAACACTGAAGCTTTCTTT; CDR3aa: CAWSVLGMNTEAFF; j_gene: TRBJ1-1; abundance: once; len: 14; v_gene: TRBV30; d_gene: -
CDR3nt: TGTGCCAGCAGCTTGCTGAGGGAAGTAAATTCACCCCTCCACTTT; CDR3aa: CASSLLREVNSPLHF; j_gene: TRBJ1-6; abundance: -; len: 15; v_gene: TRBV5-4; d_gene: -
CDR3nt: TGTGCCAGCAGCTTGACAGGCCCTAACTCTGGAAACACCATATATTTT; CDR3aa: CASSLTGPNSGNTIYF; j_gene: TRBJ1-3; abundance: -; len: 16; v_gene: TRBV7-6; d_gene: -
CDR3nt: TGTGCCAGCAGCGGACAGGTGAACACTGAAGCTTTCTTT; CDR3aa: CASSGQVNTEAFF; j_gene: TRBJ1-1; abundance: -; len: 13; v_gene: TRBV7-3; d_gene: TRBD1
CDR3nt: TGTGCCAGCTCACCACCGAGGCAGCGCTCTTCCTACGAGCAGTACTTC; CDR3aa: CASSPPRQRSSYEQYF; j_gene: TRBJ2-7; abundance: -; len: 16; v_gene: TRBV18; d_gene: -
CDR3nt: TGTGCCAGCAGCCGAGACAGATCCACAGATACGCAGTATTTT; CDR3aa: CASSRDRSTDTQYF; j_gene: TRBJ2-3; abundance: -; len: 14; v_gene: TRBV7-8; d_gene: -
CDR3nt: TGTGCCTGGAGTGTTCAGGGCTATGGCTACACCTTC; CDR3aa: CAWSVQGYGYTF; j_gene: TRBJ1-2; abundance: -; len: 12; v_gene: TRBV30; d_gene: -
CDR3nt: TGTGCCAGCAGCTTAGCTGGGGGAACCTACGAGCAGTACTTC; CDR3aa: CASSLAGGTYEQYF; j_gene: TRBJ2-7; abundance: -; len: 14; v_gene: TRBV7-2; d_gene: -
CDR3nt: TGTGCCAGCAGCTTGACTACTACCACGGCAGATACGCAGTATTTT; CDR3aa: CASSLTTTTADTQYF; j_gene: TRBJ2-3; abundance: -; len: 15; v_gene: TRBV5-4; d_gene: -
CDR3nt: TGTGCCAGTACGCCAGGGGGCAGAGCTAATGAAAAACTGTTTTTT; CDR3aa: CASTPGGRANEKLFF; j_gene: TRBJ1-4; abundance: -; len: 15; v_gene: TRBV19; d_gene: TRBD1
CDR3nt: TGTGCCTGGACCAGGGACCTCCCCTACGAGCAGTACTTC; CDR3aa: CAWTRDLPYEQYF; j_gene: TRBJ2-7; abundance: once; len: 13; v_gene: TRBV30; d_gene: -
CDR3nt: TGTGCCTGGAGTCGGGGGGTCTATGAAAAACTGTTTTTT; CDR3aa: CAWSRGVYEKLFF; j_gene: TRBJ1-4; abundance: -; len: 13; v_gene: TRBV30; d_gene: -
CDR3nt: TGTGCCACCCACCGAGACAGAACGAACACCGGGGAGCTGTTTTTT; CDR3aa: CATHRDRTNTGELFF; j_gene: TRBJ2-2; abundance: few; len: 15; v_gene: TRBV10-3; d_gene: -
CDR3nt: TGTGCCAGCTCGCGACAACCCTACAATGAGCAGTTCTTC; CDR3aa: CASSRQPYNEQFF; j_gene: TRBJ2-1; abundance: -; len: 13; v_gene: TRBV18; d_gene: -
CDR3nt: TGTGCCAGCAGTTCCGGGACAGGGAACACCTTCTTTCAGCCCCAGCATTTT; CDR3aa: CASSSGTGNTFFQPQHF; j_gene: TRBJ1-5; abundance: few; len: 17; v_gene: TRBV6-2/TRBV6-3; d_gene: TRBD1